The clone carrying this T cell receptor (beta chain) was seen repeatedly, ten times or more. These data are taken from a study of early T cells in non-severe SARS-CoV-2 infection. Each single cDNA molecule received a unique molecular identifier. TCRdb fed the 5' RACE reads into MiXCR, producing one record per CDR3 protein. The sample has tens of thousands of distinct CDR3 sequences; approximately 6% are singletons. The germline gives CDR1 MNHEY, CDR2 SVGAGI. This CDR3 comprises 13 residues. V lost 6 bases, J lost 3 bases, and 9 bases lay in between. The receptor was derived from an adult who was a healthcare worker with PCR-confirmed SARS-CoV-2 infection or an uninfected control (not recorded which). The sequences come from whole blood, collected at baseline. The chain recombines TRBV6-5 with TRBJ1-5, with D uncertain. CDR3 nucleotides: TGTGCCAGCAGCCCCTTTTTCAATCAGCCCCAGCATTTT. Translation: CASSPFFNQPQHF.